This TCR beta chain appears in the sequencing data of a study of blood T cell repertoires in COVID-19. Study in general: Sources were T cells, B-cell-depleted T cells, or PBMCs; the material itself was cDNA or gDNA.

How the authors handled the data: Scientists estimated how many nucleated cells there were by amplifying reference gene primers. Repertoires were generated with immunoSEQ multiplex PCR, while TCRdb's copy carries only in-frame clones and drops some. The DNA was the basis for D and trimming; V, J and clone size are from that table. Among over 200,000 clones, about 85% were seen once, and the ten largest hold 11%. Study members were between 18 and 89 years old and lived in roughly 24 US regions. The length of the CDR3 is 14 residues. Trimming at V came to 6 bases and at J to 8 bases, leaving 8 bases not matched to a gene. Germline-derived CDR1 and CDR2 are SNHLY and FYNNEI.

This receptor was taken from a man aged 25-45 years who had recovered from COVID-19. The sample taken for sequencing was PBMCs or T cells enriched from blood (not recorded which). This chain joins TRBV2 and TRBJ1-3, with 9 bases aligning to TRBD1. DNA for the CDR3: TGTGCCAGCAGAGGGACAGGGAGTCTGTACACCATATATTTT. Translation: CASRGTGSLYTIYF.